The source of this T cell receptor beta chain is a study of a mutant IDH1 vaccine in newly diagnosed glioma. Time point defined: week 35, safety follow-up. Topical imiquimod was applied with each vaccine dose, which held 300 ug of mutant IDH1 20-mer peptide. About this clone itself: Its target is not known.

Sequencing used immunoSEQ multiplex PCR; TCRdb keeps in-frame clones, though not all of them. In the table there are about 54,000 clones, roughly 80% of which are singletons. The sequences come from PBMCs, collected from a glioma patient whose treatment included an IDH1 peptide vaccine. The source of this sequence is a woman younger than 30 with glioma.

CDR3 in amino acids: CASSLEGWTNEKLFF. DNA for the CDR3: TGCGCCAGCAGCTTGGAGGGGTGGACTAATGAAAAACTGTTTTTT. This chain connects TRBV5-1 to TRBJ1-4; D may be TRBD1 (5 bases). Per the germline V gene, CDR1 is SGHRS and CDR2 is YFSETQ. Trimming took off 0 bases at V and 2 bases at J, with 8 bases between the two ends. This CDR3 comprises 15 residues.